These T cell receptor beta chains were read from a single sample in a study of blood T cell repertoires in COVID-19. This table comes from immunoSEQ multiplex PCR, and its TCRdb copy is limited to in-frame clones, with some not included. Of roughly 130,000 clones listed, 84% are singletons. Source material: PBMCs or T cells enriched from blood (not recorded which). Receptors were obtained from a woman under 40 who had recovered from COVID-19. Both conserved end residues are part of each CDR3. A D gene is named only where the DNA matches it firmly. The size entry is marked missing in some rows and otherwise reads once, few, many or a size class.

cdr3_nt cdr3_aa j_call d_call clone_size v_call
TGTGCCAGCAGTCCGGTGGGACAGGGCTCCTACGAGCAGTACTTC CASSPVGQGSYEQYF TRBJ2-7 TRBD1 . TRBV28
TGCAGCGGCGGAAAACAGGGGGCGTTTTTAGATACGCAGTATTTT CSGGKQGAFLDTQYF TRBJ2-3 TRBD1 . TRBV29-1
TGTGCCAGCAGCTTCGGCGACAGGGCATTATATGGCTACACCTTC CASSFGDRALYGYTF TRBJ1-2 TRBD1 . TRBV11-2
TGTGCCAGCAGCCTGAGCGGGAGCGGGTACAATGAGCAGTTCTTC CASSLSGSGYNEQFF TRBJ2-1 TRBD2 once TRBV7-9
TGTGCCAGCAGCCAAGATCGGGTGGAGTTCCCCTACGAGCAGTACTTC CASSQDRVEFPYEQYF TRBJ2-7 . . TRBV3-1/TRBV3-2
TGTGCCAGCAGCCCCTGGACAGCAGCCCAAGAGACCCAGTACTTC CASSPWTAAQETQYF TRBJ2-5 . . TRBV3-1/TRBV3-2
TGTGCCAGCAGCCAAGTATCCGTAGGGGTTAGCGGGAGACTAGAGACCCAGTACTTC CASSQVSVGVSGRLETQYF TRBJ2-5 TRBD2 . TRBV14
TGTGCCAGCAACGCTAGCGATGAGCAGTTCTTC CASNASDEQFF TRBJ2-1 . . TRBV6-4
TGCGCCAGCAGCCAAGATATGGCGGGGTACACTGAAGCTTTCTTT CASSQDMAGYTEAFF TRBJ1-1 . . TRBV4-1
TGCGCCAGCAGCCTAGTCTGGGGCCCGGATCAGCCCCAGCATTTT CASSLVWGPDQPQHF TRBJ1-5 . . TRBV4-1
TGCGCCAGCAGCTTGACACTAGGTGAAGGGTACGAGCAGTACTTC CASSLTLGEGYEQYF TRBJ2-7 . once TRBV5-1
TGTGCCATCAGTGACCTGAACAGGGGTGACACTGAAGCTTTCTTT CAISDLNRGDTEAFF TRBJ1-1 TRBD1 . TRBV10-3
TGTGCCAGTAGTTCCGGACAGGTTAATTCACCCCTCCACTTT CASSSGQVNSPLHF TRBJ1-6 TRBD1 . TRBV19
TGTGCCAGCAGCCCCGGACGGGAAAGTGGCTACACCTTC CASSPGRESGYTF TRBJ1-2 . . TRBV12-3/TRBV12-4
TGTGCCACCGCCTTATTTCAGGGGGCGTTTCGCACTGAAGCTTTCTTT CATALFQGAFRTEAFF TRBJ1-1 . . TRBV21-1
TGTGCCAGCAGCCCGGGGGGAGGTAGATCCTACGAGCAGTACTTC CASSPGGGRSYEQYF TRBJ2-7 TRBD2 . TRBV3-1/TRBV3-2
TGTGCCAGCAGTGCGGCCCTTAATCAGCCCCAGCATTTT CASSAALNQPQHF TRBJ1-5 . few TRBV28
TGTGCCAGCAGCCCCGACGAGGTTGGTATGGGTCAGCCCCAGCATTTT CASSPDEVGMGQPQHF TRBJ1-5 . . TRBV28
TGTGCCAGCCCTACTGCGGGGGAGAAGAACCATTATGGGCAAGAGACCCAGTACTTC CASPTAGEKNHYGQETQYF TRBJ2-5 TRBD2 . TRBV28
TGTGCCAGCATCGGGACGGGAGGGCAAGAGACCCAGTACTTC CASIGTGGQETQYF TRBJ2-5 TRBD2 . TRBV25-1
TGTGCCAGCAGTGAATTTGTCTTTGGGGGGGAGGCCACCTACGAGCAGTACTTC CASSEFVFGGEATYEQYF TRBJ2-7 TRBD2 . TRBV25-1
TGTGCCAGCAGCTTACTGGACAGGGGTGGAGAAAAACTGTTTTTT CASSLLDRGGEKLFF TRBJ1-4 TRBD1 few TRBV7-9
TGTGCCAGTCTCTTTTCTCCCGTGAACACTGAAGCTTTCTTT CASLFSPVNTEAFF TRBJ1-1 . . TRBV2
TGTGCCAGCAGCTTGGGTGGGACAGAGAATTCACCCCTCCACTTT CASSLGGTENSPLHF TRBJ1-6 TRBD1 . TRBV5-4
TGTGCCAGCAGTCCTTTAGCGGTCCAAGAGACCCAGTACTTC CASSPLAVQETQYF TRBJ2-5 . . TRBV7-2
TGTGCCAGCAGTGAAGGGGGGCAAGAGACCCAGTACTTC CASSEGGQETQYF TRBJ2-5 . . TRBV25-1
TGTGCCAGCAGCTTGGAGCCCAGGGGTGACTATGGCTACACCTTC CASSLEPRGDYGYTF TRBJ1-2 . . TRBV5-6
TGTGCCAGCAGTAATATCGGCGGACAGGCCACCTACGAGCAGTACTTC CASSNIGGQATYEQYF TRBJ2-7 TRBD1 . TRBV27
TGTGCCAGCAGCCCCCGCTCTGGGGCCAACGTCCTGACTTTC CASSPRSGANVLTF TRBJ2-6 . few TRBV6-6
TGTGCCAGCAGTTTAGGTGTCCAGGGGCTCTACGAGCAGTACTTC CASSLGVQGLYEQYF TRBJ2-7 . . TRBV28
TGTGCCAGCAGCGTGACTAGCGGATCCTACAATGAGCAGTTCTTC CASSVTSGSYNEQFF TRBJ2-1 TRBD2 . TRBV7-9
TGTGCCTGGAAGCGAACCTACGAGCAGTACTTC CAWKRTYEQYF TRBJ2-7 . . TRBV30
TGTGCCAGCAGCTTAATTCCCCAGGGCGGTTCACCCCTCCACTTT CASSLIPQGGSPLHF TRBJ1-6 . . TRBV7-3
TGCAGCGCTATAGACGGCCCGGGTGGGCTGTTTTTT CSAIDGPGGLFF TRBJ1-4 . . TRBV29-1
TGTGCCAGCAGCTTAATCCAGGGACAGCTGAACACTGAAGCTTTCTTT CASSLIQGQLNTEAFF TRBJ1-1 TRBD1 many TRBV7-2
TGTGCCTGGAGTGTAGGCGGTTCGAAAGGCATTCAGTACTTC CAWSVGGSKGIQYF TRBJ2-4 . . TRBV30
TGTGCCGTTCCATGGACAGAATCAGGGGAGACCCAGTACTTC CAVPWTESGETQYF TRBJ2-5 . . TRBV7-9
TGTGCCAGCAGGGAGGGAGGCAGGGATAATCAGCCCCAGCATTTT CASREGGRDNQPQHF TRBJ1-5 . . TRBV28
TGTGCCAGCAGCGGTTGGGGGGGCTGGACAGGGAGAGATACGCAGTATTTT CASSGWGGWTGRDTQYF TRBJ2-3 . . TRBV5-5
TGTGCCAGCAGCCTCCAGACTAGCGGGAGGAGGAATGAGCAGTTCTTC CASSLQTSGRRNEQFF TRBJ2-1 TRBD2 few TRBV6-2/TRBV6-3
TGTGCCAGTAGTACCGGCGGGCCCTCGGCTAATGAAAAACTGTTTTTT CASSTGGPSANEKLFF TRBJ1-4 . . TRBV19
TGTGCCAGCAGTTTATGGGGGGGGTTCAGGGTTCGCCACGAGCAGTACTTC CASSLWGGFRVRHEQYF TRBJ2-7 TRBD2 . TRBV28
TGCAGCGGGGACATCCAAGAGACCCAGTACTTC CSGDIQETQYF TRBJ2-5 . . TRBV29-1
TGTGCCAGTAGTATAGGGGGCACCGCAACTAATGAAAAACTGTTTTTT CASSIGGTATNEKLFF TRBJ1-4 . . TRBV19
TGTGCCACCAGTGAGGCGGGCGGTGTCCCCTACAATGAGCAGTTCTTC CATSEAGGVPYNEQFF TRBJ2-1 . once TRBV24-1
TGTGCCAGCAGCCAAGCTCTCACCCGAGATTCACCCCTCCACTTT CASSQALTRDSPLHF TRBJ1-6 . . TRBV4-2
TGTGCCAGCAGCTTTCTTAGCGGGACACGTGGCTACACCTTC CASSFLSGTRGYTF TRBJ1-2 . once TRBV5-6
TGTGCCAGCAGTTTATCGGTGGGGCGCGGCGCTGAAGCTTTCTTT CASSLSVGRGAEAFF TRBJ1-1 . . TRBV27